The rows below give T cell receptor beta chains drawn from one sample of a study of blood T cell repertoires in COVID-19. Profiling relied on immunoSEQ multiplex PCR, and the TCRdb table lists in-frame clones only, not all of them. The repertoire holds about 200,000 clones, with about nine tenths as singletons. The sequencing sample was made of peripheral blood. The source is a man younger than 30 with active or convalescent COVID-19. The CDR3 runs from the conserved cysteine through the conserved F or W. D genes are given only for firm matches. Part of the rows lack a size; the others show once, few, many or a class for expanded clones.

j_call v_call d_call clone_size cdr3_nt cdr3_aa
TRBJ2-1 TRBV7-8 TRBD2 - TGTGCCAGCGTTCGGGGACTAGCGGCGGTCAATGAGCAGTTCTTC CASVRGLAAVNEQFF
TRBJ2-3 TRBV7-3 - - TGTGCCAGCAGCCCAATCGGGGGGCCCCTCACAGATACGCAGTATTTT CASSPIGGPLTDTQYF
TRBJ2-3 TRBV7-9 - once TGTGCCAGCAGCCATGACGGGATTAGCACAGATACGCAGTATTTT CASSHDGISTDTQYF
TRBJ2-1 TRBV28 TRBD2 - TGTGCCAGCAGGTCACTAGCGGGGGAGTATGAGCAGTTCTTC CASRSLAGEYEQFF
TRBJ1-2 TRBV2 - - TGTGCCAGCTATTTTAACTATGGCTACACCTTC CASYFNYGYTF
TRBJ1-1 TRBV6-5 - - TGTGCCAGCAGCGATGGACAGTTGAACACTGAAGCTTTCTTT CASSDGQLNTEAFF
TRBJ1-1 TRBV10-2 - - TGCGCCAGCAGCAAAGACATGATCACTGAAGCTTTCTTT CASSKDMITEAFF
TRBJ2-7 TRBV7-2 TRBD1 few TGTGCCAGCAGCGCCCGGACAGGCCCCTACGAGCAGTACTTC CASSARTGPYEQYF
TRBJ1-5 TRBV3-1/TRBV3-2 - - TGTGCCAGCAGCCAAGATCTAGATCAGCCCCAGCATTTT CASSQDLDQPQHF
TRBJ2-7 TRBV2 TRBD2 - TGTGCCAGCAGTGAAGGACTAGCGGGAGAGTCGTGGAAAGGCGAGCAGTACTTC CASSEGLAGESWKGEQYF
TRBJ2-5 TRBV9 TRBD1 - TGTGCCAGCAGCGCGACAGGGCGGGTGGGGACCCAGTACTTC CASSATGRVGTQYF
TRBJ2-5 TRBV28 TRBD1 - TGTGCCAGCCATCACAGGGGAGAGACCCAGTACTTC CASHHRGETQYF
TRBJ1-2 TRBV5-1 - - TGCGCCAGCAGCTCAAATGGACAGTTCTATGGCTACACCTTC CASSSNGQFYGYTF
TRBJ2-1 TRBV7-3 TRBD2 once TGTGCCAGCAGCCCCACTAGCGGGAGAGAGAGGGAGCAGTTCTTC CASSPTSGREREQFF
TRBJ2-7 TRBV19 TRBD2 - TGTGCCAGTAGCGTGACTAGCGGTTCCTACGAGCAGTACTTC CASSVTSGSYEQYF
TRBJ2-5 TRBV7-9 TRBD2 - TGTGCCAGCAGCCCTAGCGGAGAGACCCAGTACTTC CASSPSGETQYF
TRBJ1-1 TRBV5-5 - - TGTGCCAGCAGCGTCAGGGTTAAGAACACTGAAGCTTTCTTT CASSVRVKNTEAFF
TRBJ1-1 TRBV6-6 - - TGTGCCAGCAGTTACTTTTCTCGCACTGAAGCTTTCTTT CASSYFSRTEAFF
TRBJ2-2 TRBV14 TRBD1 - TGTGCCAGCAGCCAAGCTTGGCGGAACAGGGGGACCGGGGAGCTGTTTTTT CASSQAWRNRGTGELFF
TRBJ1-1 TRBV6-1 TRBD1 - TGTGCCAGCAGTGAGGAGACAGGGGGCGCGAACACTGAAGCTTTCTTT CASSEETGGANTEAFF
TRBJ1-2 TRBV5-4 TRBD1 - TGTGCCAGCAGCGAAACAGGGGATGGCTACACCTTC CASSETGDGYTF
TRBJ2-5 TRBV7-3 - - TGTGCCAGCAGCACCCTGAGCCAAGAGACCCAGTACTTC CASSTLSQETQYF
TRBJ1-2 TRBV6-5 TRBD1 - TGTGCCAGCAGCCGAGAACCAGGGGGCGGCTACACCTTC CASSREPGGGYTF
TRBJ1-1 TRBV7-6 - - TGTGCCAGCAGCTTAGCCCCCCAGGGGTTCACTGAAGCTTTCTTT CASSLAPQGFTEAFF
TRBJ1-1 TRBV7-7 - - TGTGCCAGCATCAAGGAGCGGAGAAGGGAAGGAAAAGCTTTCTTT CASIKERRREGKAFF
TRBJ2-2 TRBV14 - - TGTGCCAGCAGCCTGGAGGGAATGAACACCGGGGAGCTGTTTTTT CASSLEGMNTGELFF
TRBJ1-2 TRBV5-1 TRBD1 - TGCGCCAGCAGCTTTGGGACAGGGAACGGCTACACCTTC CASSFGTGNGYTF
TRBJ1-1 TRBV19 TRBD1 - TGTGCCAGTCACCCTAGGGGGCACAGGGGACAAAGAAACACTGAAGCTTTCTTT CASHPRGHRGQRNTEAFF
TRBJ2-1 TRBV19 - few TGTGCCAGTAGCCCGACAGACAATGAGCAGTTCTTC CASSPTDNEQFF
TRBJ2-7 TRBV6-5 - - TGTGCCAGCAGTAATCCGGGACTGATTTACGAGCAGTACTTC CASSNPGLIYEQYF
TRBJ1-1 TRBV6-5 - - TGTGCCAGCAGTTACAGCGAGGGGAACACTGAAGCTTTCTTT CASSYSEGNTEAFF
TRBJ1-4 TRBV25-1 - few TGTGCCAGCAAACAGGGTAACGAAAAACTGTTTTTT CASKQGNEKLFF
TRBJ2-1 TRBV19 - - TGTGCCAGTAGGACTAGGGAATACAATGAGCAGTTCTTC CASRTREYNEQFF
TRBJ2-3 TRBV7-8 - - TGTGCCAGCAGCTTAGATCAGGAAGGTACGCAGTATTTT CASSLDQEGTQYF
TRBJ2-7 TRBV28 - - TGTGCCAGCGCAACCGAAAGGGGCCCCTCTCTCTACGAGCAGTACTTC CASATERGPSLYEQYF
TRBJ2-3 TRBV5-1 - - TGCGCCAGCAGTCCGGGGGGCCTGGATACGCAGTATTTT CASSPGGLDTQYF
TRBJ2-1 TRBV27 TRBD2 once TGTGCCAGCGCCTTAGGACTAGGAGCCAATGAGCAGTTCTTC CASALGLGANEQFF
TRBJ1-3 TRBV13 - - TGTGCCAGCAGCTTCTGGAGCTCTGGAAACACCATATATTTT CASSFWSSGNTIYF
TRBJ1-1 TRBV9 TRBD1 once TGTGCCAGCAGCGGGGGACAGGGGTACACTGAAGCTTTCTTT CASSGGQGYTEAFF
TRBJ2-7 TRBV4-3 TRBD1 - TGCGCCAGCAGCCAAAGGACAGGGGGTTTTTACGAGCAGTACTTC CASSQRTGGFYEQYF
TRBJ2-2 TRBV4-3 TRBD2 - TGCGCCAGCAGCCGAAAGAGAGGGACTAGCGGGAACACCGGGGAGCTGTTTTTT CASSRKRGTSGNTGELFF
TRBJ1-4 TRBV5-6 - - TGTGCCAGCAGATCCGCCGCGGTTCGTGAAAAACTGTTTTTT CASRSAAVREKLFF
TRBJ2-2 TRBV2 TRBD2 once TGTGCCAGCAGTTATATGCCGACTAGCGGGGTGTGGAACACCGGGGAGCTGTTTTTT CASSYMPTSGVWNTGELFF
TRBJ1-3 TRBV28 - few TGTGCCAGCAGTTTGACAACGGGGGGAAACACCATATATTTT CASSLTTGGNTIYF
TRBJ1-5 TRBV6-5 - - TGTGCCAGCAGTTACCGCGGGGACCGACAGCCCCAGCATTTT CASSYRGDRQPQHF
TRBJ2-7 TRBV5-1 - - TGCGCCAGCAGCACTAACTCCTACGAGCAGTACTTC CASSTNSYEQYF
TRBJ2-2 TRBV4-3 TRBD1 once TGCGCCAGCAGCGGGACAGATTTCCCCGGGGAGCTGTTTTTT CASSGTDFPGELFF